The T cell receptor (beta chain) under discussion was sequenced for a study of naive and memory T cell subsets. An equimolar mix of two oligonucleotides served as the beta constant-region primer for TRBC1 and TRBC2. The ligated cDNA underwent four PCR rounds using SP2 and nested alpha and beta constant-region primers. TCRdb re-derived calls from the UMI-ligation and nested PCR reads in MiXCR, one entry per CDR3 protein. The data contain 85,000 or so distinct CDR3 sequences, around 9% of them singletons. V was clipped by 5 bases and J by 0 bases, with 13 bases between them. CDR3 size: 15 residues. Germline assignment: CDR1 SQVTM and CDR2 ANQGSEA.

The rearrangement uses TRBV29-1 and TRBJ2-2, with a possible D match to TRBD1 (5 bases). The receptor's source is a human donor in good health. Sequencing used naive CD8+ T cells from blood. The CDR3 coding sequence is TGCAGCGTTTACGGACACCGCGCGAACACCGGGGAGCTGTTTTTT. Encoded protein: CSVYGHRANTGELFF.